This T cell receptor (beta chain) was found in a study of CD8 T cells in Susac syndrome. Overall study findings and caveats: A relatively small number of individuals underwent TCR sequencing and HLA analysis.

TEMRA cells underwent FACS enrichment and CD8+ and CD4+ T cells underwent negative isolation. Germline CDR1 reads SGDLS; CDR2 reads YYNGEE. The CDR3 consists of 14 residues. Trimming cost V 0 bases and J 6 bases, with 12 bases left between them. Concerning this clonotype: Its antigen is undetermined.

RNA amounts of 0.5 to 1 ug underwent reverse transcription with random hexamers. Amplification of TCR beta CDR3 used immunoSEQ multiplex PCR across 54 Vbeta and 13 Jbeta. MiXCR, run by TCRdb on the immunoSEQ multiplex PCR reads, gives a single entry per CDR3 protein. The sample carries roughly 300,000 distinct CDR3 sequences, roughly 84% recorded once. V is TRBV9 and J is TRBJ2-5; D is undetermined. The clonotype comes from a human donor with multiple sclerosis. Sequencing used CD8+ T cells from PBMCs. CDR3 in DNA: TGTGCCAGCAGCGTAGATGGGTTGTTCAAGACCCAGTACTTC. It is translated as CASSVDGLFKTQYF.